This T cell receptor beta chain was sequenced during a study of blood T cell repertoires in COVID-19. On the study more broadly: Researchers got acute and convalescent COVID-19 samples from the United States, Italy and Spain. The analysed material was cDNA or gDNA that came from T cells, B-cell-depleted T cells, or PBMCs.

Per the original data handling: Nucleated cell counts were estimated from reference gene primer amplification. Sequenced by immunoSEQ multiplex PCR; TCRdb stores in-frame clones only, minus some. V, J and clone size derive from that table, while D and trimming were established from the DNA sequence. The sample lists around 70,000 clones; roughly 86% were seen once. This CDR3 comprises 15 residues. Per germline, CDR1 SGHDN and CDR2 FVKESK. After removal of 8 bases from V and 5 bases from J, the junction contained 12 bases not matched to a gene. The sequencing input was peripheral blood. This TCR was recovered from a human donor in a cohort sampled during active COVID-19. V usage is TRBV14 and J usage is TRBJ1-2; 9 nucleotides match TRBD1. CDR3 in DNA: TGTGCCAGCTCACGCTCTAACAGGGGGCTTTATGGCTACACCTTC. It specifies CASSRSNRGLYGYTF.